A selection of T cell receptor beta chains follows, all from one sample in a study of blood T cell repertoires in COVID-19. Sequencing used immunoSEQ multiplex PCR; TCRdb keeps in-frame clones, though not all of them. The table has tens of thousands of clones, over 80% seen once. The sequenced material came from peripheral blood. These receptors were collected from a human donor in a cohort sampled during active COVID-19. Both conserved end residues are part of each CDR3. A D gene is named only where the DNA matches it firmly. The size field is filled for only some rows; it gives once, few, many or a size class.

TRBV6-6	.	TRBJ2-7	.	CASRTVASGAQEYF	.
TRBV15	.	TRBJ1-5	.	CATSTGGTNQPQHF	TGTGCCACCAGCACAGGTGGCACCAATCAGCCCCAGCATTTT
TRBV6-5	.	TRBJ1-5	.	CATGRSQPQHF	TGTGCCACCGGGAGGAGTCAGCCCCAGCATTTT
TRBV10-3	.	TRBJ1-5	.	CAISGSVTQPQHF	TGTGCCATCAGTGGCAGTGTAACTCAGCCCCAGCATTTT
TRBV5-1	few	TRBJ2-1	TRBD1	CASSPTQGAYNEQFF	TGCGCCAGCAGCCCTACCCAGGGGGCCTACAATGAGCAGTTCTTC
TRBV19	once	TRBJ2-7	TRBD2	CASSIAGGNSYEQYF	TGTGCCAGTAGTATAGCGGGAGGGAACTCCTACGAGCAGTACTTC
TRBV5-1	.	TRBJ2-7	.	CASSLIGTNYEQYF	TGCGCCAGCAGCTTGATCGGGACAAACTACGAGCAGTACTTC
TRBV7-9	.	TRBJ2-6	.	CASSLAAVSGANVLTF	TGTGCCAGCAGCTTAGCTGCGGTCTCTGGGGCCAACGTCCTGACTTTC
TRBV4-3	.	TRBJ1-2	TRBD1	CASSQDVGTGDYTF	TGCGCCAGCAGCCAAGATGTAGGGACAGGGGACTACACCTTC
TRBV5-8	.	TRBJ2-7	TRBD2	CASSSSGGAYEQYF	TGTGCCAGCAGCAGTAGCGGGGGGGCCTACGAGCAGTACTTC
TRBV30	medium-sized	TRBJ2-7	.	CAWSVLIEQYF	TGTGCCTGGAGTGTACTGATCGAGCAGTACTTC
TRBV3-1/TRBV3-2	.	TRBJ1-2	.	CASSPGGNNYGYTF	TGTGCCAGCAGCCCCGGCGGGAATAACTATGGCTACACCTTC
TRBV19	.	TRBJ1-4	.	CASSIREGRNEKLFF	TGTGCCAGTAGTATTCGGGAGGGGCGTAATGAAAAACTGTTTTTT
TRBV6-5	.	TRBJ2-7	.	CASSSQGVGSYEQYF	TGTGCCAGCAGTTCACAGGGCGTCGGTTCCTACGAGCAGTACTTC
TRBV12-5	once	TRBJ1-1	TRBD1	CASGLSPGTGALFDTEAFF	TGTGCTAGTGGTTTGTCTCCCGGGACAGGGGCATTATTCGACACTGAAGCTTTCTTT
TRBV16	.	TRBJ1-1	.	CASSQLGGLNTEAFF	TGTGCCAGCAGCCAATTGGGGGGGCTGAACACTGAAGCTTTCTTT
TRBV19	.	TRBJ1-5	.	CASSLYRDSNQPQHF	TGTGCCAGTAGCCTATACCGGGATAGCAATCAGCCCCAGCATTTT
TRBV6-1	.	TRBJ2-7	.	CASSEIRAYEQYF	TGTGCCAGCAGTGAGATCAGGGCCTACGAGCAGTACTTC
TRBV7-9	.	TRBJ2-7	TRBD2	CASTNTRGGEPKLYEQYF	TGTGCCAGCACCAATACGAGGGGAGGGGAACCCAAATTGTACGAGCAGTACTTC
TRBV6-1	.	TRBJ2-5	TRBD2	CASSESLLAGGQETQYF	TGTGCCAGCAGTGAATCTTTACTAGCGGGGGGCCAAGAGACCCAGTACTTC
TRBV3-1/TRBV3-2	.	TRBJ2-3	TRBD2	CASRGSGGTDTQYF	TGTGCCAGCAGGGGTAGCGGGGGGACAGATACGCAGTATTTT
TRBV6-5	many	TRBJ1-4	TRBD1	CASSRRTGTNEKLFF	TGTGCCAGCAGTCGCCGGACAGGGACTAATGAAAAACTGTTTTTT
TRBV27	.	TRBJ1-1	.	CASSLTVSPSENTEAFF	TGTGCCAGCAGTCTTACCGTTAGCCCCTCAGAAAACACTGAAGCTTTCTTT
TRBV5-6	.	TRBJ2-7	.	CASSSGYEQYF	TGTGCCAGCAGCTCGGGTTACGAGCAGTACTTC
TRBV3-1/TRBV3-2	.	TRBJ2-7	.	CASSQTNYEQYF	TGTGCCAGCAGCCAGACAAACTACGAGCAGTACTTC
TRBV11-3	.	TRBJ2-5	TRBD1	CASSTTGGAETQYF	TGTGCCAGCAGTACGACAGGGGGCGCGGAGACCCAGTACTTC
TRBV20-1	.	TRBJ1-1	TRBD1	CSASTGGGEAFF	TGCAGTGCTAGTACAGGGGGCGGGGAAGCTTTCTTT
TRBV6-5	.	TRBJ2-7	.	CASSYSGGFSSYEQYF	TGTGCCAGCAGTTACTCGGGCGGGTTTAGCTCCTACGAGCAGTACTTC
TRBV14	.	TRBJ2-7	TRBD1	CASSQGGQIVTYEQYF	TGTGCCAGCAGCCAAGGGGGACAGATTGTCACCTACGAGCAGTACTTC
TRBV9	.	TRBJ2-3	.	CASSVAIGVDTQYF	TGTGCCAGCAGCGTAGCTATAGGGGTAGATACGCAGTATTTT
TRBV10-3	.	TRBJ2-5	.	CAISESQVGGAKETQYF	TGTGCCATCAGTGAGTCGCAGGTGGGCGGGGCCAAAGAGACCCAGTACTTC
TRBV5-1	.	TRBJ2-6	TRBD2	CASSQPREGGSGANVLTF	TGCGCCAGCAGCCAGCCACGGGAGGGGGGCTCTGGGGCCAACGTCCTGACTTTC
TRBV11-2	.	TRBJ1-1	.	CANGDSFTEAFF	TGTGCCAACGGGGACTCATTCACTGAAGCTTTCTTT
TRBV7-9	.	TRBJ2-2	.	CASSFSTGELFF	TGTGCCAGCAGCTTTTCTACCGGGGAGCTGTTTTTT
TRBV20-1	.	TRBJ2-7	.	CSAREAYEQYF	TGCAGTGCTAGAGAGGCTTACGAGCAGTACTTC
TRBV25-1	.	TRBJ2-7	TRBD1	CASRGDRGNYEQYF	TGTGCCAGCAGGGGGGACAGGGGGAACTACGAGCAGTACTTC
TRBV10-3	once	TRBJ2-1	TRBD1	CAIKPGGSLVPGNEQFF	TGTGCCATCAAGCCAGGGGGCTCTCTAGTCCCCGGCAATGAGCAGTTCTTC
TRBV5-5	once	TRBJ2-7	.	CASSLSGDSYEQYF	TGTGCCAGCAGCTTGTCAGGGGACTCCTACGAGCAGTACTTC
TRBV3-1/TRBV3-2	.	TRBJ1-3	.	CASSPVSGNTIYF	TGTGCCAGCAGCCCCGTCTCTGGAAACACCATATATTTT
TRBV25-1	.	TRBJ2-7	.	CASSELTNAIEQYF	TGTGCCAGCAGTGAATTAACCAACGCGATCGAGCAGTACTTC
TRBV11-3	.	TRBJ2-3	.	CASSFGGAQDTQYF	TGTGCCAGCAGCTTTGGTGGGGCGCAGGATACGCAGTATTTT
TRBV2	.	TRBJ1-6	TRBD1	CASSGTGPSPLHF	TGTGCCAGCAGCGGGACAGGCCCCTCACCCCTCCACTTT
TRBV12-5	few	TRBJ2-7	TRBD2	CASGSGLANEQYF	TGTGCTAGTGGTTCCGGACTAGCGAACGAGCAGTACTTC
TRBV7-8	.	TRBJ2-2	.	CASSLGYRVLNTGELFF	TGTGCCAGCAGCTTAGGATACCGGGTCCTGAACACCGGGGAGCTGTTTTTT
TRBV5-4	.	TRBJ1-6	.	CASSLRAGKDSPLHF	TGTGCCAGCAGCTTGAGGGCAGGGAAGGATTCACCCCTCCACTTT
TRBV6-2/TRBV6-3	.	TRBJ2-3	TRBD2	CASSYSGTRTDTQYF	TGTGCCAGCAGTTACTCCGGGACTAGAACAGATACGCAGTATTTT
TRBV30	.	TRBJ1-2	.	CAWSMGLNYGYTF	TGTGCCTGGAGTATGGGACTCAACTATGGCTACACCTTC
TRBV6-5	.	TRBJ1-3	.	CASSPIITGNTIYF	TGTGCCAGCAGTCCTATCATAACTGGAAACACCATATATTTT
TRBV2	few	TRBJ1-1	.	CASNKDSNTEAFF	TGTGCCAGCAATAAGGACAGCAACACTGAAGCTTTCTTT
TRBV10-3	.	TRBJ1-3	TRBD1	CATDRGVGNTIYF	TGTGCCACCGACAGGGGAGTCGGAAACACCATATATTTT
TRBV21-1	.	TRBJ2-7	.	CASSSQRVTGGSYEQYF	TGTGCCAGCAGCTCCCAAAGGGTGACAGGGGGCAGCTACGAGCAGTACTTC
TRBV6-5	few	TRBJ1-5	.	CASSSPSLRQPQHF	TGTGCCAGCAGTTCACCGTCACTCAGGCAGCCCCAGCATTTT
TRBV4-2	once	TRBJ2-5	TRBD2	CASSRRESSGGSVQETQYF	TGTGCCAGCAGCCGACGGGAATCTAGCGGGGGGTCCGTGCAAGAGACCCAGTACTTC
TRBV2	.	TRBJ1-5	TRBD1	CASSRDRVQPQHF	TGTGCCAGCAGTCGGGACAGGGTACAGCCCCAGCATTTT